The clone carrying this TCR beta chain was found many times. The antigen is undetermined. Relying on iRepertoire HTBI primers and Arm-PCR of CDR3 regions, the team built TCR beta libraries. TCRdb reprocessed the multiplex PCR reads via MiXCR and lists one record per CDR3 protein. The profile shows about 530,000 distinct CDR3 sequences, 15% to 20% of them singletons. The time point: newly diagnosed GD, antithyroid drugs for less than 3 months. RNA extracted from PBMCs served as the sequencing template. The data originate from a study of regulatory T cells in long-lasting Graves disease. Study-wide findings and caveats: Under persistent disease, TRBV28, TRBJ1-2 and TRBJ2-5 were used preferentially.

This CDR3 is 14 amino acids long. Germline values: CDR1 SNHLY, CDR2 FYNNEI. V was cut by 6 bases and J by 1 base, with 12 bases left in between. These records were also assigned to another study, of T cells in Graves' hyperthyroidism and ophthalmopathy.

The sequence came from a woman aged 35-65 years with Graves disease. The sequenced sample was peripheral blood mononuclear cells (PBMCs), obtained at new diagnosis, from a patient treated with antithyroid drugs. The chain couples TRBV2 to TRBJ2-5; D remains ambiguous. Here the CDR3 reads CASRKTLSQETQYF. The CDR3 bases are TGTGCCAGCAGGAAGACTCTCTCCCAAGAGACCCAGTACTTC.